The clone carrying this TCR beta chain was seen more than once but under ten times. This entry comes from a study of T cell repertoires in cytomegalovirus infection. CDR3 length equals 17 residues. Trimming at V came to 0 bases and at J to 0 bases, leaving 7 bases not matched to a gene. The V gene's germline CDR1 is KGHSH and CDR2 LQKENI. From the reads, TCRdb called clonotypes with MiXCR, one entry per CDR3 protein. The data show 350,000 to 500,000 distinct CDR3 sequences, approximately 32% seen once. The receptor was isolated from a human donor in good health (CMV status not recorded). Some clones in this sample may be carry-over from other donors' samples. Sequencing was performed on PBMCs. The chain links TRBV18 to TRBJ2-7; 8 bases map to TRBD1. The CDR3 bases are TGTGCCAGCTCACCACCTCTGGGACAGGATGACTCCTACGAGCAGTACTTC. Protein sequence: CASSPPLGQDDSYEQYF. The full variable domain, completed using reference TRBV18 and TRBJ2-7, is NAGVMQNPRHLVRRRGQEARLRCSPMKGHSHVYWYRQLPEEGLKFMVYLQKENIIDESGMPKERFSAEFPKEGPSILRIQQVVRGDSAAYFCASSPPLGQDDSYEQYFGPGTRLTVT.